The clone carrying this T cell receptor beta chain was found once. Using MiXCR, TCRdb re-called clones from the PCR reads. The sample carries about 5,900 clones, more than 30% recorded once. This sample stems from a study of metastatic and nonmetastatic thyroid tumors. The germline V gene has CDR1 SGHRS and CDR2 YFSETQ. The ends lost 0 bases at V and 7 bases at J; junction bases unmatched: 3. The CDR3 spans 15 residues. Thyroid surgery was performed in patients who had received no treatment beforehand. Material for sequencing was adjacent normal tissue. J is TRBJ2-2 and V is TRBV5-1; 10 bases align to TRBD1. The sequence came from a male donor with papillary thyroid cancer or a benign thyroid nodule (not recorded which). Some clones in this sample may be carry-over from other donors' samples. CDR3 loop: CASSLGQGAIGELFF. The CDR3 region has the DNA TGCGCCAGCAGCTTGGGACAGGGGGCGATCGGGGAGCTGTTTTTT.